The present T cell receptor (beta chain) was sequenced within a study of regulatory T cells in long-lasting Graves disease. The study, taken as a whole, reports: Under persistent disease, TRBV28, TRBJ1-2 and TRBJ2-5 were used preferentially. Those with persistent Graves' had less TCR diversity than newly diagnosed patients.

This sample's time point: persistent/refractory GD, antithyroid drugs over 5 years with positive TRAb. RNA extracted from PBMCs served as the sequencing template. Each of the patients was recruited from an endocrinology department situated in Xi'an, China. This CDR3 is built from 13 residues. The ends were cut back, 4 bases at V and 3 bases at J, with 9 bases in the middle. Looked up from germline, CDR1 is MNHEY and CDR2 is SVGAGI. Concerning this clonotype itself: The target antigen is unknown.

HTBI primers from iRepertoire and Arm-PCR of CDR3 regions yielded the TCR beta libraries. MiXCR, run by TCRdb on the multiplex PCR reads, gives a single entry per CDR3 protein. There are about 660,000 distinct CDR3 sequences in the sample; around 32% occur only once, and 40% to 55% lies in the top ten. This clonotype originated in a female donor with Graves disease. This material consisted of peripheral blood mononuclear cells (PBMCs), taken when the disease was refractory, from a patient treated with antithyroid drugs. The chain joins TRBV6-5 to TRBJ2-5; a weak D match, TRBD2 (6 bases). The CDR3 DNA sequence: TGTGCCAGCAGTTGGCGGGGTGAAGAGACCCAGTACTTC. Translating gives CASSWRGEETQYF.